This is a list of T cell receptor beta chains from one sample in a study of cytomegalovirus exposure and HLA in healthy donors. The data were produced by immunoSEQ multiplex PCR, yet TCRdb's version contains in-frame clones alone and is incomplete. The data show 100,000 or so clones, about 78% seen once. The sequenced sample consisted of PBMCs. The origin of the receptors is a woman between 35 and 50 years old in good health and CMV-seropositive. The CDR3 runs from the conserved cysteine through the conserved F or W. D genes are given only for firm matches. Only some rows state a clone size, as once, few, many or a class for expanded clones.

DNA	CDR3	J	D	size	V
TGTGCCAGCAGTCGCGACAGGATCGGCGAGCAGTACTTC	CASSRDRIGEQYF	TRBJ2-7	.	.	TRBV6-5
TGCGCCAGCAGACCCCGGGATGCAACTAATGAAAAACTGTTTTTT	CASRPRDATNEKLFF	TRBJ1-4	.	few	TRBV5-1
TGTGCCAGCAGTTTATATCCCCTCGGGATTGGGGGCCGATGGAACACTGAAGCTTTCTTT	CASSLYPLGIGGRWNTEAFF	TRBJ1-1	.	once	TRBV27
TGCAGCGTTGCAGGGACACAGGGAATTGATCAGCCCCAGCATTTT	CSVAGTQGIDQPQHF	TRBJ1-5	.	.	TRBV29-1
TGTGCCAGCAGCTTAGGGGAGATCTATGGCTACACCTTC	CASSLGEIYGYTF	TRBJ1-2	.	.	TRBV7-8
TGTGCCAGCAGTTACGCGGGGACGAACACTGAAGCTTTCTTT	CASSYAGTNTEAFF	TRBJ1-1	.	.	TRBV6-5
TGTGCCAGCTCACCAGGGTATCAGGGGATCGATAAAAACTATGGCTACACCTTC	CASSPGYQGIDKNYGYTF	TRBJ1-2	.	.	TRBV18
TGTGCCTGGAGTGTTGGGGGGGCGAGTCGGGAGACCCAGTACTTC	CAWSVGGASRETQYF	TRBJ2-5	.	.	TRBV30
TGTGCCAGCAGCCAAGGCTGGGCACTAGCGGGCACAGATACGCAGTATTTT	CASSQGWALAGTDTQYF	TRBJ2-3	TRBD2	.	TRBV4-2
TGCGCCAGCAGCCGAAGAGGGGACAGGGGAAGTTCTCCCTATGGCTACACCTTC	CASSRRGDRGSSPYGYTF	TRBJ1-2	TRBD1	.	TRBV5-1
TGTGCCACCAGCTCGGACAGGGGGAACACTGAAGCTTTCTTT	CATSSDRGNTEAFF	TRBJ1-1	TRBD1	.	TRBV15
TGTGCCAGCAGGGTCGAGGGTCACTATGGCTACACCTTC	CASRVEGHYGYTF	TRBJ1-2	.	.	TRBV28
TGTGCCACCTCTAGGGCGGGGGGCCTCTACGAGCAGTACTTC	CATSRAGGLYEQYF	TRBJ2-7	TRBD2	once	TRBV2
TGTGCCAGCAGCCCCCTGGGAGGGAACACTGAAGCTTTCTTT	CASSPLGGNTEAFF	TRBJ1-1	.	.	TRBV5-6
TGTGCCAGTAGTATGTGGGCAGGGGGCACAGATACGCAGTATTTT	CASSMWAGGTDTQYF	TRBJ2-3	.	.	TRBV19
TGTGCCAGTAGTTTTACAGATGGGAATGAAAAACTGTTTTTT	CASSFTDGNEKLFF	TRBJ1-4	.	few	TRBV19
TGTGCCAGCAGTTCTAGACAGGGTCCAAGGGGCTACACCTTC	CASSSRQGPRGYTF	TRBJ1-2	TRBD1	.	TRBV2
TGTGCCTGGAGTGTAATCCATCATACGCAGTATTTT	CAWSVIHHTQYF	TRBJ2-3	.	.	TRBV30
TGTGCCAGCAGCCGGACAGGGGGCGTTTACGAGCAGTACTTC	CASSRTGGVYEQYF	TRBJ2-7	TRBD1	.	TRBV27
TGTGCCAGCAGTGAACTAGCACCCGGGACAGGGGAGCTGTTTTTT	CASSELAPGTGELFF	TRBJ2-2	.	.	TRBV6-1
TGTGCCAGCAGCCCCCGGAGAGGGGGATCGGGAGGCTACACCTTC	CASSPRRGGSGGYTF	TRBJ1-2	.	.	TRBV7-2
TGCGCCAGCAGCTTGGAGGGAGGGGATGGCTACACCTTC	CASSLEGGDGYTF	TRBJ1-2	.	.	TRBV5-1
TGTGCCAGCAGCTTAGCCGGGGGGCCCACAGATACGCAGTATTTT	CASSLAGGPTDTQYF	TRBJ2-3	.	.	TRBV7-2
TGTGCCAGCAGTGCCAGGGTAACTGGAAACACCATATATTTT	CASSARVTGNTIYF	TRBJ1-3	.	.	TRBV27
TGTGCCAGTAGTATAGGGAGGGATTATGGCTACACCTTC	CASSIGRDYGYTF	TRBJ1-2	.	.	TRBV19
TGTGCCAGCAGCTTAGAGGTCGGGTGGCACGAAGCTTTCTTT	CASSLEVGWHEAFF	TRBJ1-1	.	.	TRBV7-8
TGTGCCATCAGGTCCGGGACAGGGATGGGAGACACTGAAGCTTTCTTT	CAIRSGTGMGDTEAFF	TRBJ1-1	TRBD1	once	TRBV10-3
TGTGCCAGCAGTGAGACGGGACAGGTAGACGAGCAGTACTTC	CASSETGQVDEQYF	TRBJ2-7	TRBD1	.	TRBV6-4
TGTGCCAGCAGTCCGGGTTATTACCAGGAAGCTTTCTTT	CASSPGYYQEAFF	TRBJ1-1	.	once	TRBV6-1
TGTGCCAGCAGCTTAGGCGCCAGGAACTATGGCTACACCTTC	CASSLGARNYGYTF	TRBJ1-2	.	.	TRBV11-2
TGTGCCTGGAGCCCAGGACATTACACTGAAGCTTTCTTT	CAWSPGHYTEAFF	TRBJ1-1	.	.	TRBV30
TGTGCTAGCCCCAAGTCCGGAGATCCGGAGGGTGGTGGCTACACCTTC	CASPKSGDPEGGGYTF	TRBJ1-2	.	few	TRBV7-7
TGTGCCAGCAGCGCGGCGGACAGCTTCAATCAGCCCCAGCATTTT	CASSAADSFNQPQHF	TRBJ1-5	.	.	TRBV9
TGTGCCAGCAGCTTAAGCAGGGTGGGAATAAATTCACCCCTCCACTTT	CASSLSRVGINSPLHF	TRBJ1-6	.	.	TRBV7-2
TGCAGCGTACTGAAGCAGGGGATTGGTGCCACTGAAGCTTTCTTT	CSVLKQGIGATEAFF	TRBJ1-1	.	.	TRBV29-1
TGTGCCAGCAGTTTTTGGGGGGCCGGGGAGCTGTTTTTT	CASSFWGAGELFF	TRBJ2-2	.	once	TRBV27
TGTGCCAGCAGCTTGGACAGGGTCTCCTACGAGCAGTACTTC	CASSLDRVSYEQYF	TRBJ2-7	.	.	TRBV5-6
TGTGCCAGTGGGGGGCCCGACAGGGGCTATGGCTACACCTTC	CASGGPDRGYGYTF	TRBJ1-2	TRBD1	.	TRBV6-1
TGTGCCAGCCAGGATAGAAGCGGGAGCACAGATACGCAGTATTTT	CASQDRSGSTDTQYF	TRBJ2-3	.	.	TRBV7-2
TGCGCCAGCAGCCAGGACACGTCCTATGGCTACACCTTC	CASSQDTSYGYTF	TRBJ1-2	.	.	TRBV5-1
TGTGCCAGCAGTCATCGCTTGACAGGGGGCCATAACTATGGAGGCTACACCTTC	CASSHRLTGGHNYGGYTF	TRBJ1-2	TRBD1	.	TRBV25-1
TGTGCCAGCTCCACAGGGGCAGGGCGCGCCCAATGGGGCTATGGCTACACCTTC	CASSTGAGRAQWGYGYTF	TRBJ1-2	TRBD1	.	TRBV18
TGTGCCAGCAGTCAACCCGGGACTAGGAAAGAGACCCAGTACTTC	CASSQPGTRKETQYF	TRBJ2-5	TRBD2	.	TRBV2
TGTGCCAGCAGCTCAAGCATATCAGGGCTGAAGGGCTACACCTTC	CASSSSISGLKGYTF	TRBJ1-2	.	.	TRBV7-9
TGTGCCATCAGTGAAACCACCCCAGGGGAGGGGAAACGCTCCTACAATGAGCAGTTCTTC	CAISETTPGEGKRSYNEQFF	TRBJ2-1	.	.	TRBV10-3
TGTGCCTGGAGTGGGACTAGCACCAGGATTTACGACGAGCAGTACTTC	CAWSGTSTRIYDEQYF	TRBJ2-7	TRBD2	.	TRBV30